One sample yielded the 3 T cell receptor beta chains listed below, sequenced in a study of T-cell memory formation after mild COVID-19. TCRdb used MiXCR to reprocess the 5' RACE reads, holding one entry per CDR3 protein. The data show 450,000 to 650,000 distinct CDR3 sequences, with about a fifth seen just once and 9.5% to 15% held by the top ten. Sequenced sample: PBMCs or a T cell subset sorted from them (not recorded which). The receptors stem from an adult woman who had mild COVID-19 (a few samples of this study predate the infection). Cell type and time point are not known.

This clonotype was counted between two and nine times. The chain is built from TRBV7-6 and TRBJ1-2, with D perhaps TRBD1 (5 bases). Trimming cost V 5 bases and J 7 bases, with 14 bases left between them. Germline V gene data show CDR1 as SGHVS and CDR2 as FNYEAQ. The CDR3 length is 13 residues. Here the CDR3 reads CASSPLTGGGYTF. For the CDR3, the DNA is TGTGCCAGCAGCCCCCTTACAGGAGGTGGCTACACCTTC. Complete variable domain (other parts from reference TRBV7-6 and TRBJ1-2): GAGVSQSPRYKVTKRGQDVALRCDPISGHVSLYWYRQALGQGPEFLTYFNYEAQQDKSGLPNDRFSAERPEGSISTLTIQRTEQRDSAMYRCASSPLTGGGYTFGSGTRLTVV.

Written as DNA, the CDR3 is TGTGCCAGCTTTGGGGACGGAGCCCCCTACGAGCAGTACTTC. This gives the protein CASFGDGAPYEQYF. This chain joins TRBV18 and TRBJ2-7; D might be TRBD1 or TRBD2, each matching 5 bases. The CDR3 is 14 amino acids. The V end lost 7 bases, the J end lost 2 bases, and 15 bases lay between the germline ends. Per germline, CDR1 KGHSH and CDR2 LQKENI.

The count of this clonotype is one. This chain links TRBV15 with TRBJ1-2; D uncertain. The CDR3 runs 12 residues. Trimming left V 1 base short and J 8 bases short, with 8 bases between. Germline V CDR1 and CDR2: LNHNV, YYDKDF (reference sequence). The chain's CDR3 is CATSRGLGGYTF. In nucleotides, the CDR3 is TGTGCCACCAGCAGAGGTCTAGGCGGCTACACCTTC. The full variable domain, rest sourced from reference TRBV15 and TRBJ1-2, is DAMVIQNPRYQVTQFGKPVTLSCSQTLNHNVMYWYQQKSSQAPKLLFHYYDKDFNNEADTPDNFQSRRPNTSFCFLDIRSPGLGDTAMYLCATSRGLGGYTFGSGTRLTVV.